This note documents a single T cell receptor beta chain sequence. Only in-frame clones appear in the TCRdb table, and some are missing; sequencing was by immunoSEQ multiplex PCR. This sample has 280,000 or so clones, with 80% to 90% found just once. The data stem from a study of blood T cell repertoires in COVID-19. Overall study context: T cells, B-cell-depleted T cells, or PBMCs supplied cDNA or gDNA.

The receptor comes from a man aged 25 to 45 who had recovered from COVID-19. The specimen sequenced was PBMCs or T cells enriched from blood (not recorded which).

This CDR3 is CASSQAASGFLANEQFF. CDR3 DNA sequence: TGTGCCAGCAGCCAAGCCGCTAGTGGGTTTTTGGCTAATGAGCAGTTCTTC. This rearrangement joins TRBV3-1 (or the pseudogene TRBV3-2) to TRBJ2-1; D is unresolved. The germline CDR1 and CDR2 sequences are LGHDT and YNNKEL (reference sequence). Deletions cut 1 base from V and 7 bases from J, with 20 bases between. The CDR3 spans 17 residues.